This T cell receptor beta chain was observed in a study of T cell changes during pregnancy in multiple sclerosis. Germline trimming cut 7 bases from V and 4 bases from J; bases unmatched to any gene: 8. CDR1 and CDR2 (germline): MNHEY, SVGAGI. This CDR3 contains 14 residues. Using immunoSEQ multiplex PCR, the repertoire was profiled, and TCRdb retains in-frame clones only, with some absent. The table has under 40,000 clones, approximately 93% seen once; the top ten hold approximately 8.3%. The rearrangement links TRBV6-5 to TRBJ2-7, with TRBD2 identical over 9 bases. The source of this sequence is a female donor with multiple sclerosis, enrolled in a pregnancy study. Sequencing was performed on CD8+ T cells from peripheral blood mononuclear cells, taken in the third trimester of pregnancy. The CDR3 protein is CASTDSGGSYEQYF. The DNA for the CDR3 is TGTGCCAGCACCGATAGCGGGGGTTCGTACGAGCAGTACTTC.